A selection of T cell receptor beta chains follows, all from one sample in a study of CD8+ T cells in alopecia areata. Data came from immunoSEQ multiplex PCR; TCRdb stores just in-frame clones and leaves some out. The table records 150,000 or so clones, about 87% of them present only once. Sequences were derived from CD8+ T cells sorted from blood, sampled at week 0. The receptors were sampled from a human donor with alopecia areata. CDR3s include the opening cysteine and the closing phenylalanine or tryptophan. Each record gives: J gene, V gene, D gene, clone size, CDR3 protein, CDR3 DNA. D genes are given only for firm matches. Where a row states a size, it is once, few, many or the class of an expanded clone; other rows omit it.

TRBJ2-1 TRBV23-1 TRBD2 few CASSQARGTSGYNEQFF TGCGCCAGCAGTCAAGCCCGGGGAACTAGCGGCTACAATGAGCAGTTCTTC
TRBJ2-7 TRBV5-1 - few CASSNGRNSYEQYF TGCGCCAGCAGCAACGGACGGAACTCCTACGAGCAGTACTTC
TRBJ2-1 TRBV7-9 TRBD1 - CASSLGQGWYEQFF TGTGCCAGCAGCCTCGGACAGGGCTGGTATGAGCAGTTCTTC
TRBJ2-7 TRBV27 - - CASSLSSRVIGEQYF TGTGCCAGCAGTTTATCCAGCAGGGTCATCGGCGAGCAGTACTTC
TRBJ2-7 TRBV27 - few CASRRGSYEQYF TGTGCCAGCAGGAGGGGCTCCTACGAGCAGTACTTC
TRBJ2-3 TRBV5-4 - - CASSLGQATDTQYF TGTGCCAGCAGCTTGGGACAGGCCACAGATACGCAGTATTTT
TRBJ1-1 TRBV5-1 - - CASSFRTSADEAFF TGCGCCAGCAGCTTCCGGACGAGTGCTGATGAAGCTTTCTTT
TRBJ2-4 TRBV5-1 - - CASSLGVSLAKNIQYF TGCGCCAGCAGCTTAGGTGTCAGCCTAGCCAAAAACATTCAGTACTTC
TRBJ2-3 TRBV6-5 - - CASSPGGGGTDTQYF TGTGCCAGCAGTCCCGGGGGCGGGGGCACAGATACGCAGTATTTT
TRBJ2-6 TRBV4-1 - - CASSQDKTSGANVLTF TGCGCCAGCAGCCAAGATAAGACTTCTGGGGCCAACGTCCTGACTTTC
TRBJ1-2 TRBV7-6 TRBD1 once CASSPDRDSHGYTF TGTGCCAGCAGCCCCGATCGGGACAGTCATGGCTACACCTTC
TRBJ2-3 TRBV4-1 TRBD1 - CASSQDISGQGATQYF TGCGCCAGCAGCCAAGATATTTCCGGACAGGGGGCTACGCAGTATTTT
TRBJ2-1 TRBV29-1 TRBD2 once CSGYSGSGNEQFF TGCAGCGGCTATAGCGGGAGCGGCAATGAGCAGTTCTTC
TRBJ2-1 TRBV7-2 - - CASSFRWVYNEQFF TGTGCCAGCAGCTTTAGGTGGGTTTACAATGAGCAGTTCTTC
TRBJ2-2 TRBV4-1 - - CASSWGNTGELFF TGCGCCAGCAGCTGGGGGAACACCGGGGAGCTGTTTTTT
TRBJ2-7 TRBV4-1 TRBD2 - CASSQDPSGGDYEQYF TGCGCCAGCAGCCAAGATCCTAGCGGGGGGGACTACGAGCAGTACTTC
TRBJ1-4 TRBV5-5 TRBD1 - CASIGTGGNEKLFF TGTGCCAGCATCGGGACAGGGGGCAACGAAAAACTGTTTTTT
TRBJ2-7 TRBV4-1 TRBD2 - CASSLAQTSGRISYEQYF TGCGCCAGCAGCCTAGCCCAGACTAGCGGGAGGATTTCCTACGAGCAGTACTTC
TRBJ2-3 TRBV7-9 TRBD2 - CASSDTATSGSRDTQYF TGTGCCAGCAGCGACACAGCCACTAGCGGGAGTCGAGATACGCAGTATTTT
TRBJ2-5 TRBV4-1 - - CASSQSMTLYQETQYF TGCGCCAGCAGCCAATCTATGACTCTGTACCAAGAGACCCAGTACTTC
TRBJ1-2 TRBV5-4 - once CASSLDYHYGYTF TGTGCCAGCAGCTTAGACTACCACTATGGCTACACCTTC
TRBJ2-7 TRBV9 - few CASSPRRTVTGDEQYF TGTGCCAGCAGCCCACGTCGAACAGTTACCGGGGACGAGCAGTACTTC
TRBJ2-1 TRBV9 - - CASSEGCGFCEQFF TGTGCCAGCAGCGAGGGTTGCGGATTCTGTGAGCAGTTCTTC
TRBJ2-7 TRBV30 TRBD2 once CAWEGLAGGFEQYF TGTGCCTGGGAAGGACTAGCGGGAGGGTTCGAGCAGTACTTC
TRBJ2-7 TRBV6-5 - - CASSYSSGGPYEQYF TGTGCCAGCAGTTACTCTTCCGGGGGTCCCTACGAGCAGTACTTC